One sample yielded the 17 T cell receptor beta chains listed below, sequenced in a study of T cell responses to AZD1222 COVID-19 vaccine. TCRdb's copy holds only in-frame clones and misses some; the assay was immunoSEQ multiplex PCR. The sample includes roughly 150,000 clones, 92% of them seen just once. The source was peripheral blood, collected 28 days after the second AZD1222 dose. The receptors derive from an adult who received the AZD1222 COVID-19 vaccine.

The CDR3 coding sequence is TGTGCCAGTAGTGACGACAGGGGGGGGCAGCCCCAGCATTTT. It yields the protein CASSDDRGGQPQHF. The chain links TRBV19 to TRBJ1-5; 9 nucleotides line up with TRBD1. The CDR3 covers 14 residues. Germline V gene data show CDR1 as LNHDA and CDR2 as SQIVND (reference sequence). Trimming cost V 5 bases and J 7 bases; bases outside gene matches: 6. The full variable domain, completed using reference TRBV19 and TRBJ1-5, is DGGITQSPKYLFRKEGQNVTLSCEQNLNHDAMYWYRQDPGQGLRLIYYSQIVNDFQKGDIAEGYSVSREKKESFPLTVTSAQKNPTAFYLCASSDDRGGQPQHFGDGTRLSIL.

The chain couples TRBV6-2 or TRBV6-3 to TRBJ1-3; possible D gene TRBD1, 6 bases. Trimming cost V 5 bases and J 1 base, with 12 bases left between them. Germline values: CDR1 MNHEY, CDR2 SVGEGT. CDR3 size: 15 residues. The CDR3: CASSQQGISGNTIYF. The CDR3 bases are TGTGCCAGCAGTCAACAGGGAATTTCTGGAAACACCATATATTTT.

This sequence joins TRBV4-1 and TRBJ1-1; weak D call: TRBD1 (5 bases). The V and J ends lost 1 base and 5 bases respectively, with 14 bases between them. This CDR3 has 15 residues. The germline V gene encodes CDR1 MGHRA and CDR2 YSYEKL. The CDR3 sequence is CASSQGQGFLTEAFF. The CDR3 DNA reads TGCGCCAGCAGCCAAGGGCAGGGTTTTCTTACTGAAGCTTTCTTT.

The rearrangement joins TRBV5-1 to TRBJ2-1, with a weak D call TRBD1 (5 bases). The length of the CDR3 is 12 residues. Per germline, CDR1 SGHRS and CDR2 YFSETQ. With 0 bases removed from V and 8 bases from J, the gap between germline ends came to 6 bases. CDR3 sequence: CASSLEGHEQFF. Written as DNA, the CDR3 is TGCGCCAGCAGCTTGGAGGGGCATGAGCAGTTCTTC.

CDR3 region: CASSYSIDYTEAFF. CDR3 DNA sequence: TGTGCCAGCAGTTACTCGATCGATTACACTGAAGCTTTCTTT. The genes are TRBV6-5 and TRBJ1-1; no reliable D call. The CDR3 is 14 amino acids. Per germline, CDR1 MNHEY and CDR2 SVGAGI. Trimming removed 0 bases at V and 3 bases at J, with 8 bases between.

The V gene is TRBV18, the J gene TRBJ1-4, with TRBD1 as a possible D gene (5 bases). V lost 3 bases to trimming and J lost 7 bases, with 12 bases between them. Germline CDR1 KGHSH, CDR2 LQKENI. The CDR3 covers 14 residues. The CDR3, as DNA: TGTGCCAGCTCACCGGGACGCCGGGGTGAAAAACTGTTTTTT. Protein product: CASSPGRRGEKLFF.

Worth noting for this clone: The sample carries other DNA sequences with the same CDR3. The chain employs TRBV30 and TRBJ1-5, with unresolved D. Trimming took 2 bases from V and 2 from J, leaving 4 bases between them. The germline V gene has CDR1 GTSNPN and CDR2 SVGIG (reference sequence). The CDR3 length is 12 residues. The CDR3 loop is CAWSTGNQPQHF. The CDR3 region has the DNA TGTGCCTGGAGTACGGGCAATCAGCCCCAGCATTTT. Looking up the rest from reference TRBV30 and TRBJ1-5 gives the full variable domain: SQTIHQWPATLVQPVGSPLSLECTVEGTSNPNLYWYRQAAGRGLQLLFYSVGIGQISSEVPQNLSASRPQDRQFILSSKKLLLSDSGFYLCAWSTGNQPQHFGDGTRLSIL.

This clone has only one observation. The rearrangement links TRBV25-1 to TRBJ1-2, with unresolved D. V gave up 1 base and J gave up 4 bases, with 13 bases separating them. The CDR3 is made up of 15 amino acids. Germline-derived CDR1 and CDR2 are MGHDK and SYGVNS. CDR3 DNA: TGTGCCAGCAGTGAATGGTTTGAAGGGAGCTATGGCTACACCTTC. Translation: CASSEWFEGSYGYTF.

The gene calls are TRBV25-1 and TRBJ2-1; D is ambiguous. The CDR3 runs to 13 residues. The V end was cut by 10 bases, the J end by 0 bases, with 10 bases between. Germline lookup yields CDR1 MGHDK and CDR2 SYGVNS. CDR3 DNA sequence: TGTGCCATCTCCAGTAGCTCCTACAATGAGCAGTTCTTC. It yields the protein CAISSSSYNEQFF.

This chain uses TRBV4-1 with TRBJ2-7, with TRBD2 identical over 12 bases. CDR3 length: 16 residues. Germline V CDR1 and CDR2: MGHRA, YSYEKL. The junction had 6 bases not matched to a gene; V was cut back by 2 bases and J by 4 bases. Here the CDR3 DNA reads TGCGCCAGCAGCCAATTCCCGGGACTAGCGGGTTACGAGCAGTACTTC. Translating gives CASSQFPGLAGYEQYF.

The V call is TRBV7-8, the J call TRBJ2-4; tentative D call: TRBD1 (6 bases). Germline loops: CDR1 SGHVS, CDR2 FQNEAQ. V lost 1 base and J lost 5, with 6 bases in between. This CDR3 comprises 13 residues. CDR3 nucleotide sequence: TGTGCCAGCAGCTTAGGGGGGCAAAACATTCAGTACTTC. It specifies CASSLGGQNIQYF.

V is TRBV9 and J is TRBJ1-1; D is ambiguous. Trimming took off 2 bases at V and 5 bases at J, with 10 bases between the two ends. CDR3 size: 13 residues. Germline CDR1 and CDR2: SGDLS and YYNGEE. CDR3 residues: CASSVDFRTEAFF. As DNA, the CDR3 is TGTGCCAGCAGCGTCGATTTCCGTACTGAAGCTTTCTTT.

The chain employs TRBV9 and TRBJ1-2; D is uncertain. The V end lost 4 bases, the J end lost 7 bases, and 17 bases lay between the germline ends. The germline V gene encodes CDR1 SGDLS and CDR2 YYNGEE. This CDR3 is built from 14 residues. CDR3 nucleotides: TGTGCCAGCAGCTCCTCCCGAATATTTGGTGGCTACACCTTC. Amino acid sequence: CASSSSRIFGGYTF.

The J gene is TRBJ1-1, the V gene TRBV12-5, with 8 bases fitting TRBD1. The CDR3 consists of 15 residues. V lost 3 bases to trimming and J lost 0 bases; unmatched junction nucleotides: 3. Per germline, CDR1 LGHNT and CDR2 FRNRAP. The CDR3 nucleotides read TGTGCTAGTGGTTTACCCAGGGGGCTGAACACTGAAGCTTTCTTT. Translated: CASGLPRGLNTEAFF.

V is TRBV6-5 and J is TRBJ2-1, with TRBD2 matching 13 bases. Germline loops: CDR1 MNHEY, CDR2 SVGAGI. V trimming: 0 bases; J trimming: 7 bases; junction bases outside the gene matches: 3. CDR3 length: 16 residues. The CDR3, as DNA: TGTGCCAGCAGTTACTCACTAGCGGGAGGGTATAATGAGCAGTTCTTC. It codes for CASSYSLAGGYNEQFF.

V gene TRBV6-1 combines with J gene TRBJ1-1; no definite D call. V lost 2 bases and J 3 bases, leaving 19 bases between the germline ends. There are 17 residues in the CDR3. The germline gives CDR1 MNHNS, CDR2 SASEGT. The CDR3 DNA follows: TGTGCCAGCAGTGAAAGAGCGGCAGGCCTAAGGGACACTGAAGCTTTCTTT. As protein: CASSERAAGLRDTEAFF.

The chain carries TRBV30 and TRBJ1-4; D is uncertain. The CDR3 consists of 15 residues. Trimming removed 4 bases at V and 8 bases at J, with 20 bases between. Germline CDR1 is GTSNPN and CDR2 is SVGIG (reference sequence). In DNA, the CDR3 is TGTGCCTGGAACCGCCCATCAGCTGGGAGGGAAAAACTGTTTTTT. This encodes CAWNRPSAGREKLFF.